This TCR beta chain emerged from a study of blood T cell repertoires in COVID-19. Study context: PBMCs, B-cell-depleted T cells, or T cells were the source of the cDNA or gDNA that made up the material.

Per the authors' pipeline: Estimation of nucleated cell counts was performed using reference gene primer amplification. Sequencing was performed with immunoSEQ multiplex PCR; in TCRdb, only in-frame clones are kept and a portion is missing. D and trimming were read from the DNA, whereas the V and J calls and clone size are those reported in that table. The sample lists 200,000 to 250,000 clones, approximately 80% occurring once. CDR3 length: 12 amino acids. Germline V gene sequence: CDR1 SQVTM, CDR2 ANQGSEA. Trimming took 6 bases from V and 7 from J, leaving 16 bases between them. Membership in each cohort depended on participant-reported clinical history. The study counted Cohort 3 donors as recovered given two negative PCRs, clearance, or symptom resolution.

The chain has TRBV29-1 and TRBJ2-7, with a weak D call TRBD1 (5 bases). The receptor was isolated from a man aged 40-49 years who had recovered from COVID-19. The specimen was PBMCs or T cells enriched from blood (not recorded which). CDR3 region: CSVLPRGREQYF. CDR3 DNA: TGCAGCGTGCTCCCAAGGGGTCGGGAGCAGTACTTC.